The rows below give T cell receptor beta chains drawn from one sample of a study of blood T cells in healthy people across ages. TCRdb redid the calling of the 5' RACE reads with MiXCR, one entry per CDR3 protein. The data contain around 1,900,000 distinct CDR3 sequences, more than 35% of them singletons. The specimen was blood. The receptor set was obtained from a human donor in good health. Each CDR3 is given with its conserved first and last residue. The D gene is left open where the match is weak. Clone size, where shown, is once, few, many, or a class for clones that have expanded.

V	J	D	size	CDR3	DNA
TRBV20-1	TRBJ1-5	TRBD1	-	CSASTGVGQPQHF	TGCAGTGCTAGTACAGGGGTAGGTCAGCCCCAGCATTTT
TRBV6-2/TRBV6-3	TRBJ2-3	-	many	CASSLRRGTDTQYF	TGTGCCAGCAGCTTGCGAAGAGGCACAGATACGCAGTATTTT
TRBV12-3/TRBV12-4	TRBJ1-2	-	-	CASTHQGFSNYGYTF	TGTGCCAGCACGCACCAGGGATTTTCTAACTATGGCTACACCTTC
TRBV7-2	TRBJ1-6	-	-	CASSGGGGFNSHLHF	TGTGCCAGCTCAGGTGGCGGGGGTTTCAATTCACACCTCCACTTT
TRBV3-1	TRBJ1-5	TRBD1	few	CASSQATGDSQPQHF	TGTGCCAGCAGCCAAGCGACAGGGGACAGTCAGCCCCAGCATTTT
TRBV5-4	TRBJ2-3	TRBD2	-	CASSPQGTSGGGGTDTQYF	TGTGCCAGCAGCCCTCAGGGGACTAGCGGGGGGGGCGGCACAGATACGCAGTATTTT
TRBV29-1	TRBJ1-1	-	-	CSVGHGNTEAFF	TGCAGCGTCGGACACGGGAACACTGAAGCTTTCTTT
TRBV7-9	TRBJ1-2	-	few	CASSSSTQTNYGYTF	TGTGCCAGCAGCTCGTCGACGCAAACTAACTATGGCTACACCTTC
TRBV7-2	TRBJ2-7	-	-	CASSQGLVGYEQYF	TGTGCCAGCAGCCAAGGGCTAGTTGGGTACGAGCAGTACTTC
TRBV28	TRBJ1-5	TRBD1	few	CASSPGTAGQPQHF	TGTGCCAGCAGTCCCGGGACAGCGGGCCAGCCCCAGCATTTT
TRBV29-1	TRBJ2-3	TRBD1	-	CSTGQGADTQYF	TGCAGCACCGGACAGGGGGCGGATACGCAGTATTTT
TRBV7-6	TRBJ2-1	TRBD2	-	CASSLLPSGGVSSYNEQFF	TGTGCCAGCAGCTTACTCCCTAGCGGGGGGGTGAGCTCCTACAATGAGCAGTTCTTC
TRBV24-1	TRBJ2-5	-	few	CATSDWGRGIRETQYF	TGTGCCACCAGTGATTGGGGCAGGGGAATAAGGGAGACCCAGTACTTC